The clone carrying this TCR beta chain was recorded at least ten times. This entry comes from a study of T-cell reconstitution after alpha-beta-depleted transplantation in children. Researchers prepared the TCRbeta library using unique molecular identifiers, the study reports. MiXCR, applied by TCRdb to the PCR reads, yields one record per CDR3 protein. Found here are around 240,000 distinct CDR3 sequences, 9.7% of them singletons; the top ten hold around 5%. Trimming cost V 3 bases and J 10 bases, with 16 bases left between them. Germline V gene data show CDR1 as SGHRS and CDR2 as YFSETQ. This CDR3 is built from 13 residues.

This clonotype was sampled from a human donor who donated a stem cell graft to a child with SCID. Sequences were derived from PBMCs from the stem cell graft donor, sampled from the stem cell graft. This chain uses TRBV5-1 with TRBJ2-5; D is ambiguous. The CDR3 loop is CASSSQTAVDQYF. The CDR3, as DNA: TGCGCCAGCAGCTCTCAGACCGCCGTAGACCAGTACTTC.